Sequencing of this TCR beta chain was carried out in a study of T cells after yellow fever vaccination. TCRdb itself ran the 5' RACE reads through MiXCR, one entry per CDR3 protein. The sample lists 620,000 or so distinct CDR3 sequences; approximately 13% were seen once. A few counts support this clonotype. From germline, CDR1 is MNHEY and CDR2 SVGAGI. The V and J ends lost 10 bases and 6 bases, in that order; junction bases with no gene match: 5. The CDR3 is made up of 12 amino acids. The chain combines TRBV6-5 with TRBJ1-2, with 10 bases lining up with TRBD1. The sequencing here drew on PBMCs, taken on the day of the yellow fever booster vaccination. The sequence was obtained from a man aged 30 to 45 who received the YFV17D yellow fever vaccine. CDR3 residues: CAIKTGGDGYTF. CDR3 bases: TGTGCCATCAAGACAGGGGGCGATGGCTACACCTTC.